Presented here are 7 T cell receptor beta chains from one specimen sequenced in a study of shared clonotypes between healthy human individuals. Only in-frame clones appear in the TCRdb table, and some are missing; sequencing was by immunoSEQ multiplex PCR. Here the sample spans about 490,000 clones, around 78% being singletons. Source material: PBMCs. The receptors derive from a woman in her forties in good health. Some clones in this sample may be carry-over from other donors' samples.

A single count supports this clone. This sequence joins TRBV4-2 and TRBJ2-7; D perhaps matches TRBD1 (5 bases). CDR1 is LGHNA, CDR2 YNFKEQ, per germline. Trimming left V 1 base short and J 4 bases short, with 11 bases between. CDR3 size: 14 residues. CDR3 DNA sequence: TGTGCCAGCAGCCAAGGGGCCAGGGAATACGAGCAGTACTTC. This codes for CASSQGAREYEQYF.

This sequence joins TRBV30 and TRBJ2-5; perhaps TRBD2 as D (5 bases). Near its end, the DNA agrees better with TRBJ2-7, so the J call may be wrong. CDR1 is GTSNPN, CDR2 SVGIG, per germline (reference sequence). The CDR3 length is 12 residues. CDR3 amino acids: CAWSVTGYEQYF. The CDR3 DNA reads as TGTGCCTGGAGTGTAACGGGATACGAGCAGTACTTC.

V gene TRBV9 combines with J gene TRBJ2-1; a weak D match, TRBD2 (6 bases). The CDR3 loop spans 16 amino acids. The germline V and J ends were trimmed by 4 bases and 0 bases, with 14 bases remaining between them. Germline CDR1 and CDR2: SGDLS and YYNGEE. CDR3 amino acids: CASSPSSASSYNEQFF. CDR3 in DNA: TGTGCCAGCAGCCCATCTAGCGCGAGCTCCTACAATGAGCAGTTCTTC. Combining the CDR3 with reference TRBV9 and TRBJ2-1 gives the whole variable domain DSGVTQTPKHLITATGQRVTLRCSPRSGDLSVYWYQQSLDQGLQFLIQYYNGEERAKGNILERFSAQQFPDLHSELNLSSLELGDSALYFCASSPSSASSYNEQFFGPGTRLTVL.

V is TRBV19 and J is TRBJ1-1, with D uncertain. CDR1 and CDR2 from the germline V gene are LNHDA and SQIVND (reference sequence). V shed 2 bases and J shed 7 bases, with 17 bases lying between them. The CDR3 covers 15 residues. CDR3 DNA: TGTGCCAGTAGTATAATTCTTCTAGGATTGAATGAAGCTTTCTTT. Amino acid sequence: CASSIILLGLNEAFF.

As for this clone: A much more abundant neighbour one base away suggests this may be a read error. The gene calls are TRBV7-6 and TRBJ2-5; D is unresolved. V was trimmed by 1 base and J by 6 bases, leaving 0 bases between them. The CDR3 consists of 10 residues. Germline V gives CDR1 SGHVS, CDR2 FNYEAQ. CDR3 in amino acids: CASSLETQYF. The CDR3 DNA is TGTGCCAGCAGCTTAGAGACCCAGTACTTC.

This clone was recorded once. The CDR3 DNA follows: TGTGCCAGCTCACCCGGACAGGCCCTCTACGAGCAGTACTTC. Its protein product is CASSPGQALYEQYF. This chain uses TRBV18 with TRBJ2-7; TRBD1 agrees at 7 bases. This CDR3 is 14 amino acids long. Germline values: CDR1 KGHSH, CDR2 LQKENI. V was pared by 3 bases and J by 3 bases, with 5 bases of the junction left unmatched.

This clone was counted between two and nine times. The rearrangement uses TRBV28 and TRBJ2-1, with a tentative D call TRBD2 (5 bases). With 7 bases removed from V and 9 bases from J, the gap between germline ends came to 16 bases. Germline-derived CDR1 and CDR2 are MDHEN and SYDVKM. The CDR3 runs 13 residues. DNA for the CDR3: TGTGCCAGCACCGCGGGTGGCGACGGTGAGCAGTTCTTC. This codes for CASTAGGDGEQFF. Filled out from reference TRBV28 and TRBJ2-1, the complete variable domain reads DVKVTQSSRYLVKRTGEKVFLECVQDMDHENMFWYRQDPGLGLRLIYFSYDVKMKEKGDIPEGYSVSREKKERFSLILESASTNQTSMYLCASTAGGDGEQFFGPGTRLTVL.